The 20 T cell receptor beta chains below all came from one sample that was sequenced in a study of T cell repertoires in cytomegalovirus infection (dated by TCRdb to the late 2010s). Sequencing relied on an Illumina HiSeq 1500. In-frame beta chains were kept once TCRdb had trimmed the public reads at Q25 with fastp and called clones with MiXCR. Every distinct CDR3 protein forms one entry, paired with its most common genes and DNA. The sample includes under 800,000 distinct CDR3 sequences, with approximately 24% observed a single time. 6.5% to 10% of the sample goes to the ten largest clones. Sequencing input: CD8+ T cells from PBMCs. The receptor source for this set is a human donor in good health (CMV status not recorded). Some clones in this sample may be carry-over from other donors' samples.

The rearrangement links TRBV28 to TRBJ2-3; 13 positions match TRBD2. This CDR3 has 19 residues. Germline lookup yields CDR1 MDHEN and CDR2 SYDVKM. Trimming took 5 bases from V and 2 from J; bases not matched to a gene: 13. CDR3 residues: CASSPRTSGGILYTDTQYF. CDR3 nucleotide sequence: TGTGCCAGCAGTCCCCGGACTAGCGGGGGTATTCTCTACACAGATACGCAGTATTTT.

J is TRBJ2-2 and V is TRBV6-2 or TRBV6-3, with 11 bases fitting TRBD2. The V segment lost 0 bases and the J segment 0 bases; nucleotides outside the gene matches: 6. The CDR3 loop spans 19 amino acids. CDR1 is MNHEY and CDR2 is SVGEGT in the germline V gene. In DNA, the CDR3 is TGTGCCAGCAGTTACTCCCGCCTAGCGGGGGGCTCGAACACCGGGGAGCTGTTTTTT. Encoded protein: CASSYSRLAGGSNTGELFF.

As regards this clonotype: A much larger clone differs from this one at a single base, so this may be a read error. The chain links TRBV7-6 to TRBJ1-4, with TRBD1 matching over 8 bases. The germline V gene encodes CDR1 SGHVS and CDR2 FNYEAQ. V shed 5 bases, J shed 5 bases, and the junction held 4 bases outside the gene matches. The CDR3 extends over 14 amino acids. In DNA, the CDR3 is TGTGCCAGCAGCGTCCGGACAGGGAATGAAAAACTGTTTTTT. This translates into CASSVRTGNEKLFF.

There are a few counts of this clonotype. The chain uses TRBV11-2 and TRBJ2-7; D might be TRBD2 (6 bases). V was shortened by 0 bases and J by 0 bases, with 18 bases between the two germline ends. Germline V lookup: CDR1 SGHAT, CDR2 FQNNGV. There are 18 residues in the CDR3. The CDR3 DNA is TGTGCCAGCAGCTTAGATATCTGGGGCGGGGAACCCTCCTACGAGCAGTACGTC. This codes for CASSLDIWGGEPSYEQYV.

This rearrangement joins TRBV9 to TRBJ1-2, with TRBD1 as a possible D gene (6 bases). The CDR3 totals 17 residues. V lost 2 bases to trimming and J lost 0 bases, with 17 bases between them. Germline loops: CDR1 SGDLS, CDR2 YYNGEE. The CDR3 is CASSVGDIPSSNYGYTF. Here the CDR3 DNA reads TGTGCCAGCAGCGTCGGGGACATTCCCTCCTCTAACTATGGCTACACCTTC.

This clonotype was observed many times. The chain joins TRBV7-6 to TRBJ2-5; 7 nucleotides line up with TRBD2. Germline-derived CDR1 and CDR2 are SGHVS and FNYEAQ. CDR3 length: 17 amino acids. After removal of 2 bases from V and 2 bases from J, the junction contained 11 bases not matched to a gene. The CDR3 DNA follows: TGTGCCAGCAGCTTAAGAGATCGGGAGGCAGGGCAAGAGACCCAGTACTTC. Residues: CASSLRDREAGQETQYF.

This clonotype was counted at least ten times. The chain employs TRBV27 and TRBJ2-5; D might be TRBD2 (6 bases). V gave up 5 bases and J gave up 4 bases, with 11 bases separating them. The CDR3 loop spans 13 amino acids. Per germline, CDR1 MNHEY and CDR2 SMNVEV (reference sequence). The CDR3 is CASSGGWRETQYF. The CDR3 DNA is TGTGCCAGCAGTGGGGGGTGGCGAGAGACCCAGTACTTC.

This clonotype was observed many times. The rearrangement links TRBV28 to TRBJ2-1, with a possible D match to TRBD1 (5 bases). Trimming removed 2 bases from V and 5 bases from J, with 7 bases in between. Germline V gene data show CDR1 as MDHEN and CDR2 as SYDVKM. This CDR3 has 13 amino acids. CDR3 in DNA: TGTGCCAGCAGTTTAACAGGCAACAATGAGCAGTTCTTC. This encodes CASSLTGNNEQFF.

The table lists this clonotype with a few counts. The chain couples TRBV20-1 to TRBJ2-7; D may be TRBD1 or TRBD2 (6 bases each). In germline, CDR1 is DFQATT, CDR2 SNEGSKA (reference sequence). The CDR3 covers 13 residues. V lost 6 bases and J lost 5, with 17 bases in between. The CDR3 here is CSAPGGGLNEQYF. The DNA for the CDR3 is TGCAGTGCCCCTGGAGGGGGGCTCAACGAGCAGTACTTC.

Comments on this clonotype: An end of the junction differs from the germline gene, which may be a read error. The V call is TRBV28, the J call TRBJ1-1, with D possibly TRBD1 on 5 matching bases. The CDR3 totals 13 residues. Looked up from germline, CDR1 is MDHEN and CDR2 is SYDVKM. The CDR3 spells CVSRETLNTEAFF. The CDR3 bases are TGTGTCAGCAGGGAGACGTTGAACACTGAAGCTTTCTTT. Looking up the rest from reference TRBV28 and TRBJ1-1 gives the full variable domain: DVKVTQSSRYLVKRTGEKVFLECVQDMDHENMFWYRQDPGLGLRLIYFSYDVKMKEKGDIPEGYSVSREKKERFSLILESASTNQTSMYLCVSRETLNTEAFFGQGTRLTVV.

A remark on this clonotype: This may come from a read error, since a much larger clone is one base off. This chain uses TRBV14 with TRBJ1-1; no reliable D call. V was trimmed by 4 bases and J by 0 bases, leaving 12 bases between them. Germline V CDR1 and CDR2: SGHDN, FVKESK. CDR3 size: 15 residues. CDR3 region: CASSLGFGLNTEAFF. In DNA form, the CDR3 reads TGTGCCAGCAGCCTAGGGTTTGGACTGAACACTGAAGCTTTCTTT.

The rearrangement joins TRBV20-1 to TRBJ2-2, with TRBD2 matching 13 bases. This CDR3 region has 14 residues. Germline assignment: CDR1 DFQATT and CDR2 SNEGSKA (reference sequence). Unmatched junction bases numbered 4, after V lost 5 bases and J lost 7 bases. CDR3 loop: CSARTSGGDGELFF. The CDR3 nucleotides are TGCAGTGCTCGGACTAGCGGGGGAGACGGGGAGCTGTTTTTT.

V and J are TRBV25-1 and TRBJ1-2, with D unclear. Trimming removed 6 bases at V and 4 bases at J, with 12 bases between. The germline gives CDR1 MGHDK, CDR2 SYGVNS. The CDR3 length is 13 residues. The CDR3 coding sequence is TGTGCCAGCAGCCCGTCGGAGGTCTATGGCTACACCTTC. Translation gives CASSPSEVYGYTF.

The chain couples TRBV4-1 to TRBJ2-3; possible D gene TRBD2, 5 bases. The length of the CDR3 is 15 residues. V lost 0 bases and J 4 bases, leaving 11 bases between the germline ends. Germline-derived CDR1 and CDR2 are MGHRA and YSYEKL. Here the CDR3 reads CASSQEVYSADTQYF. The CDR3 coding sequence is TGCGCCAGCAGCCAAGAGGTGTATAGCGCAGATACGCAGTATTTT.

This clonotype was detected ten times or more. The V and J genes are TRBV7-6 and TRBJ2-5, with D possibly matching TRBD2 (6 bases). V dropped 5 bases and J dropped 1 base, with 17 bases sitting between them. The germline V gene has CDR1 SGHVS and CDR2 FNYEAQ. The CDR3 length is 16 residues. Here the CDR3 DNA reads TGTGCCAGCAGCCGGAGGGCGACTACTCTCCAAGAGACCCAGTACTTC. Translating gives CASSRRATTLQETQYF.

The genes are TRBV7-6 and TRBJ2-3; 12 bases align to TRBD2. The trim removed 1 base at V and 4 bases at J, leaving 6 bases unmatched. CDR3 length: 17 amino acids. In germline, CDR1 is SGHVS, CDR2 FNYEAQ. CDR3 in amino acids: CASSLVRLAGGPDTQYF. CDR3 in DNA: TGTGCCAGCAGCTTAGTACGTCTAGCGGGGGGGCCAGATACGCAGTATTTT.

This clonotype was found many times. The chain carries TRBV12-3 or TRBV12-4 and TRBJ1-2; D may be TRBD1 (5 bases). Trimming took off 6 bases at V and 4 bases at J, with 12 bases between the two ends. The CDR3 has 13 amino acids. CDR3 in amino acids: CASSQTVFYGYTF. In DNA form, the CDR3 reads TGTGCCAGCAGCCAGACAGTTTTCTATGGCTACACCTTC.

A few counts support this clonotype. The chain has TRBV28 and TRBJ2-1; 7 nucleotides match TRBD1. The junction had 6 bases not matched to a gene; V was cut back by 3 bases and J by 7 bases. The length of the CDR3 is 14 residues. Germline loops: CDR1 MDHEN, CDR2 SYDVKM. The CDR3 bases are TGTGCCAGCAGTTTCACAGGGGTTGTAAATGAGCAGTTCTTC. Translation: CASSFTGVVNEQFF. The variable domain in full, completed from reference TRBV28 and TRBJ2-1, reads DVKVTQSSRYLVKRTGEKVFLECVQDMDHENMFWYRQDPGLGLRLIYFSYDVKMKEKGDIPEGYSVSREKKERFSLILESASTNQTSMYLCASSFTGVVNEQFFGPGTRLTVL.

The chain carries TRBV10-3 and TRBJ2-1; possible D gene TRBD2, 5 bases. With 4 bases removed from V and 1 base from J, the gap between germline ends came to 14 bases. This CDR3 contains 16 residues. Per germline, CDR1 ENHRY and CDR2 SYGVKD. The CDR3 protein is CAISAPDLPSYNEQFF. Here the CDR3 DNA reads TGTGCCATCAGTGCCCCGGACTTGCCATCCTACAATGAGCAGTTCTTC.

The table lists this clonotype with a few counts. The J gene is TRBJ2-7, the V gene TRBV29-1; 12 bases are a match to TRBD1. Germline values: CDR1 SQVTM, CDR2 ANQGSEA. J was trimmed by 5 bases and V by 3 bases; bases with no gene match: 5. This CDR3 has 14 residues. This CDR3 reads CSVEGTGGVNEQYF. CDR3 DNA sequence: TGCAGCGTTGAGGGGACAGGGGGCGTGAACGAGCAGTACTTC.